This TCR beta chain was retrieved from a study of post-analysis software for immune sequencing data. The V gene's germline CDR1 is SEHNR and CDR2 FQNEAQ (reference sequence). The CDR3 covers 12 residues. Only one count was recorded for this clonotype. Its antigen remains unidentified. At one end, the junction sequence differs from germline, possibly due to a read error. Unique-molecular-identifier-tagged TCR beta cDNA libraries were used. TCRdb fed the PCR reads into MiXCR, producing one record per CDR3 protein. The table records 650,000 to 850,000 distinct CDR3 sequences, about 43% of them present only once. General observations from the study: Multiple sclerosis was associated with a significant reduction in normalized Chao1 diversity relative to controls. Five or six TRBV segments, TRBV5-6, TRBV5-1 and TRBV20-1 among them, were found more frequent in patients than controls.

The origin of this receptor is a girl aged 5-17 years with multiple sclerosis. This chain connects TRBV7-9 to TRBJ2-1; D not certain. Material: blood. In DNA form, the CDR3 reads TGTGCCAGCAACTTAGTAGTTGTCGAGCAGTTCTTC. This translates into CASNLVVVEQFF. The whole variable domain, remainder taken from reference TRBV7-9 and TRBJ2-1, is DTGVSQNPRHKITKRGQNVTFRCDPISEHNRLYWYRQTLGQGPEFLTYFQNEAQLEKSRLLSDRFSAERPKGSFSTLEIQRTEQGDSAMYLCASNLVVVEQFFGPGTRLTVL.